This passage covers 10 T cell receptor beta chains from one sample sequenced in a study of cytomegalovirus exposure and HLA in healthy donors. The PCR employed 60 Vbeta primers together with 13 Jbeta primers. Here immunoSEQ multiplex PCR was the method, and the copy in TCRdb shows in-frame clones only, minus some. Of more than 150,000 clones in the sample, 75% to 85% were seen once. Sequencing used PBMCs. The receptors originated from a young man in good health and CMV-seronegative.

V is TRBV18 and J is TRBJ2-3; unclear D gene. In germline, CDR1 is KGHSH, CDR2 LQKENI. This CDR3 is 14 amino acids long. Deletions cut 7 bases from V and 0 bases from J, with 11 bases between. CDR3 sequence: CASFYDLSTDTQYF. CDR3 bases: TGTGCCAGCTTCTACGATTTAAGCACAGATACGCAGTATTTT.

The chain combines TRBV5-4 with TRBJ1-1; 8 bases fit TRBD1. CDR3 length equals 17 residues. With V trimmed by 4 bases and J by 4 bases, 15 bases remained unmatched. In germline, CDR1 is SGHNT, CDR2 YYREEE (reference sequence). Here the CDR3 reads CASSLRDRGRYGTEAFF. As DNA, the CDR3 is TGTGCCAGCAGCCTCCGAGACAGGGGCCGTTATGGCACTGAAGCTTTCTTT.

V is TRBV27 and J is TRBJ1-2, with a weak D call TRBD1 (6 bases). The CDR3 runs 14 residues. Germline V CDR1 and CDR2: MNHEY, SMNVEV (reference sequence). V lost 9 bases, J lost 0 bases, and 14 bases lay in between. The CDR3 is CASGTTQTNYGYTF. As DNA, the CDR3 is TGTGCCAGTGGGACAACACAAACTAACTATGGCTACACCTTC.

V usage is TRBV7-2 and J usage is TRBJ1-6; perhaps TRBD1 as D (5 bases). Germline loops: CDR1 SGHTA, CDR2 FQGNSA. CDR3 length: 15 amino acids. The V gene lost 6 bases and the J gene lost 5 bases, with 14 bases spanning the gap. CDR3 protein: CASSPRQLDNSPLHF. DNA for the CDR3: TGTGCCAGCAGTCCTAGACAGTTAGATAATTCACCCCTCCACTTT.

The rearrangement joins TRBV27 to TRBJ1-2; D remains ambiguous. Trimming left V 2 bases short and J 4 bases short, with 5 bases between. This CDR3 contains 12 residues. Looked up from germline, CDR1 is MNHEY and CDR2 is SMNVEV (reference sequence). CDR3 in amino acids: CASSLEGYGYTF. As DNA, the CDR3 is TGTGCCAGCAGTTTAGAGGGCTATGGCTACACCTTC.

The V call is TRBV7-2, the J call TRBJ1-2; a possible D gene is TRBD1 (5 bases). V gave up 4 bases and J gave up 1 base, with 10 bases separating them. CDR1 is SGHTA, CDR2 FQGNSA, per germline. The CDR3 is 14 residues long. CDR3 coding DNA: TGTGCCAGCAGCTCTTCGGACAATAACTATGGCTACACCTTC. Protein product: CASSSSDNNYGYTF.

This clone was detected only once. The chain has TRBV5-4 and TRBJ2-1; TRBD1 matches at 8 bases. This CDR3 contains 14 residues. V lost 2 bases and J lost 8; bases outside the gene matches: 6. Germline values: CDR1 SGHNT, CDR2 YYREEE (reference sequence). The CDR3 nucleotides read TGTGCCAGCAGCTTAAGACAGGGGATCGATGAGCAGTTCTTC. It specifies CASSLRQGIDEQFF.

V usage is TRBV27 and J usage is TRBJ1-4, with a tentative D call TRBD1 (5 bases). The germline V and J ends were trimmed by 5 bases and 0 bases, with 10 bases remaining between them. Germline V lookup: CDR1 MNHEY, CDR2 SMNVEV (reference sequence). The CDR3 consists of 15 residues. The CDR3 spells CASSGQDPTNEKLFF. The CDR3 DNA reads as TGTGCCAGCAGTGGACAAGATCCAACTAATGAAAAACTGTTTTTT.

This clone was detected a few times. V and J are TRBV9 and TRBJ2-3, with 7 nucleotides matching TRBD2. The CDR3 length is 15 residues. With V trimmed by 0 bases and J by 2 bases, 3 bases remained unmatched. Per the germline V gene, CDR1 is SGDLS and CDR2 is YYNGEE. The CDR3 loop reads CASSVGGRDTDTQYF. The CDR3, as DNA: TGTGCCAGCAGCGTAGGGGGGAGGGACACAGATACGCAGTATTTT.

The V and J genes are TRBV9 and TRBJ1-1, with no clear D. The V and J ends lost 2 bases and 0 bases respectively, with 8 bases between them. Germline CDR1 reads SGDLS; CDR2 reads YYNGEE. The CDR3 has 14 amino acids. The CDR3 nucleotides read TGTGCCAGCAGCGTCCGGGTGATGAACACTGAAGCTTTCTTT. It specifies CASSVRVMNTEAFF.